This TCR beta chain was captured in a study of regulatory T cells in long-lasting Graves disease. Background on the study: The criterion for persistent Graves' disease was over 5 years of antithyroid drugs with positive TSH receptor antibodies.

Relying on iRepertoire HTBI primers and Arm-PCR of CDR3 regions, the team built TCR beta libraries. TCRdb redid the calling of the multiplex PCR reads with MiXCR, one entry per CDR3 protein. The table has nearly 350,000 distinct CDR3 sequences, around 20% seen once. Study findings and constraints: Persistent disease was associated with favored TRBV28 usage and with favored use of TRBJ1-2 and TRBJ2-5.

Stated time point: persistent/refractory GD, antithyroid drugs over 5 years with positive TRAb. There was RNA extracted from PBMCs, and the TCR library was made from it. Remarks on this clonotype: Its cognate antigen is unknown.

V gave up 3 bases and J gave up 2 bases; unmatched junction bases: 3. The CDR3 covers 14 residues. Germline CDR1 reads SEHNR; CDR2 reads FQNEAQ (reference sequence). The sample was peripheral blood mononuclear cells (PBMCs), taken when the disease was refractory, from a patient treated with antithyroid drugs. The origin of this receptor is a female donor with Graves disease. The gene calls are TRBV7-9 and TRBJ2-7; TRBD1 aligns across 8 bases. The CDR3 region has the DNA TGTGCCAGCAGCTTCTCAGGGGGCACCTACGAGCAGTACTTC. Translating it yields CASSFSGGTYEQYF. The full variable domain, rest sourced from reference TRBV7-9 and TRBJ2-7, is DTGVSQNPRHKITKRGQNVTFRCDPISEHNRLYWYRQTLGQGPEFLTYFQNEAQLEKSRLLSDRFSAERPKGSFSTLEIQRTEQGDSAMYLCASSFSGGTYEQYFGPGTRLTVT.